Below, one TCR beta chain is given with its context. Its antigen remains unidentified. 13 Jbeta primers and 60 Vbeta primers were used for the PCR. Profiling relied on immunoSEQ multiplex PCR, and the TCRdb table lists in-frame clones only, not all of them. Of 130,000 to 150,000 clones listed, about 79% were seen once; the top ten hold roughly 0.69%. The data derive from a study of cytomegalovirus exposure and HLA in healthy donors. The study, taken as a whole, reports: Upon later analysis, HLA-associated TCR beta chains proved more clonally expanded than other, equally common chains.

V shed 7 bases and J 4 bases; nucleotides not matched to a gene: 6. The V gene's germline CDR1 is ENHRY and CDR2 SYGVKD. CDR3 length equals 13 residues. The sample was PBMCs. The receptor was derived from a male donor in good health and CMV-seronegative. The chain combines TRBV10-3 with TRBJ1-2; 7 bases align to TRBD1. CDR3 residues: CAITQQGSYGYTF. The DNA for the CDR3 is TGTGCCATCACCCAACAGGGGTCCTATGGCTACACCTTC.